This record looks at one T cell receptor (beta chain) sequence and its context. A much larger clone sits a single nucleotide away, making a read error possible. This sample is part of a study of T cells in Graves' hyperthyroidism and ophthalmopathy. Across the study: Peripheral blood sampling occurred at initial diagnosis, before any treatment.

RNA transcripts gave rise to amplified TCR beta CDR3 regions. The HTBI set primed first-round TCR CDR3 RT-PCR. MiXCR, run by TCRdb on the multiplex PCR reads, gives a single entry per CDR3 protein. The sample holds about 400,000 distinct CDR3 sequences; roughly 15% are singletons and the top ten take around a fifth. With duration under 3 months, ophthalmopathy was active: Clinical Activity Score at least 3, NOSPECS at least 4. Clinical symptoms, serum thyroxine and TRAb, thyroid ultrasound and orbital computed tomography were used for the diagnoses. The CDR3 runs to 11 residues. Germline lookup yields CDR1 SGHRS and CDR2 YFSETQ.

This receptor was taken from a woman in her twenties or thirties with Graves' ophthalmopathy. The specimen sequenced was blood. The rearrangement uses TRBV5-1 and TRBJ2-7; 8 bases line up with TRBD2. CDR3 in amino acids: CASKRGYEQCF. CDR3 bases: TGCGCCAGCAAGCGGGGGTACGAGCAGTGCTTC.